The text below deals with one T cell receptor (beta chain). The data were taken from a study of blood T cell repertoires in COVID-19. Study context: Spain, Italy and the United States supplied samples that represented acute and convalescent COVID-19.

In the study's own analysis: Estimation of nucleated cell counts was performed using reference gene primer amplification. Generated by immunoSEQ multiplex PCR, the TCRdb table keeps only in-frame clones and is missing some. The DNA gave D and trimming, while V, J and clone size come from that table. The sample gives 50,000 to 80,000 clones, around 80% of which show up once; 13% to 15% is in the top ten. The germline gives CDR1 LNHNV, CDR2 YYDKDF (reference sequence). V was pared by 3 bases and J by 3 bases, with 18 bases between. The length of the CDR3 is 16 residues. Sequenced: peripheral blood. V and J are TRBV15 and TRBJ2-7; D possibly corresponds to TRBD1 (6 bases). This TCR was recovered from a man aged 60 to 69 with COVID-19, enrolled during active disease. Here the CDR3 reads CATSSGDTMAYYEQYF. In DNA, the CDR3 is TGTGCCACCAGCAGCGGGGACACTATGGCCTACTACGAGCAGTACTTC.